The 18 T cell receptor beta chains in this list originate from one sample, sequenced in a study of human versus mouse CDR3 diversity and MHC coevolution. TCRdb's copy holds only in-frame clones and misses some; the assay was immunoSEQ multiplex PCR. The sample consists of roughly 80,000 clones, roughly 95% of them appearing once. The specimen sequenced was naive CD4+ T cells from blood. Subset given: CD45RO-negative CD62L-positive naive CD4 T cells. The receptors stem from a person aged 25 to 69 in good health.

This chain connects TRBV5-5 to TRBJ1-5; D is possibly TRBD1 (5 bases). The ends were cut back, 4 bases at V and 5 bases at J, with 19 bases in the middle. Germline V gives CDR1 SGHKS, CDR2 YYEKEE (reference sequence). CDR3 size: 16 residues. CDR3 loop: CASSVRAGGGHQPQHF. DNA for the CDR3: TGTGCCAGCAGCGTGCGTGCGGGGGGGGGACATCAGCCCCAGCATTTT.

This chain links TRBV10-3 with TRBJ1-1; TRBD1 might be the D (6 bases). V lost 4 bases and J lost 6, with 15 bases in between. From germline, CDR1 is ENHRY and CDR2 SYGVKD. The CDR3 has 14 residues. CDR3 DNA sequence: TGTGCCATCAGTGTCAGGGGAAGAGAGGCTGAAGCTTTCTTT. It is translated as CAISVRGREAEAFF.

A few counts support this clone. The rearrangement links TRBV6-1 to TRBJ1-4; TRBD1 aligns across 11 bases. This CDR3 has 13 amino acids. Germline CDR1 and CDR2: MNHNS and SASEGT. J was trimmed by 8 bases and V by 11 bases; bases with no gene match: 7. As DNA, the CDR3 is TGTGCCTGTCCGGGACAGGGGGACGAAAAACTGTTTTTT. Its translation: CACPGQGDEKLFF.

The chain couples TRBV30 to TRBJ2-4; 11 nucleotides match TRBD1. Unmatched junction bases numbered 0, after V lost 0 bases and J lost 5 bases. The germline CDR1 and CDR2 sequences are GTSNPN and SVGIG (reference sequence). The CDR3 loop spans 14 amino acids. CDR3 region: CAWSVGQGENIQYF. CDR3 sequence (DNA): TGTGCCTGGAGTGTGGGACAGGGGGAAAACATTCAGTACTTC.

This chain uses TRBV19 with TRBJ2-7, with D tentatively TRBD2 (5 bases). Per germline, CDR1 LNHDA and CDR2 SQIVND (reference sequence). The V end lost 0 bases, the J end lost 4 bases, and 19 bases lay between the germline ends. This CDR3 comprises 17 residues. In DNA form, the CDR3 reads TGTGCCAGTAGTATAGATCGACCCGGACTCACTATATACGAGCAGTACTTC. Its translation is CASSIDRPGLTIYEQYF.

The V and J genes are TRBV19 and TRBJ1-4; TRBD1 agrees at 11 bases. V gave up 10 bases and J gave up 3 bases; unmatched junction bases: 10. CDR3 length: 16 residues. Germline V gene lookup returns CDR1 LNHDA and CDR2 SQIVND (reference sequence). CDR3 nucleotide sequence: TGTGCCACCCGGGACAGGGGGTTATCGGCTAATGAAAAACTGTTTTTT. This sequence encodes CATRDRGLSANEKLFF.

V gene TRBV9 combines with J gene TRBJ2-1; a possible D gene is TRBD1 (5 bases). V was clipped by 0 bases and J by 7 bases, with 11 bases between them. The V gene's germline CDR1 is SGDLS and CDR2 YYNGEE. This CDR3 contains 14 residues. The CDR3: CASSVAGFDNEQFF. Written as DNA, the CDR3 is TGTGCCAGCAGCGTAGCAGGGTTCGATAATGAGCAGTTCTTC.

J is TRBJ1-1 and V is TRBV28; possible D gene TRBD1, 6 bases. Germline-derived CDR1 and CDR2 are MDHEN and SYDVKM. This CDR3 is built from 13 residues. Trimming took off 7 bases at V and 4 bases at J, with 13 bases between the two ends. The CDR3 coding sequence is TGTGCCAGCATTAGGGGGTCCCTCACTGAAGCTTTCTTT. Translation gives CASIRGSLTEAFF. Combining the CDR3 with reference TRBV28 and TRBJ1-1 gives the whole variable domain DVKVTQSSRYLVKRTGEKVFLECVQDMDHENMFWYRQDPGLGLRLIYFSYDVKMKEKGDIPEGYSVSREKKERFSLILESASTNQTSMYLCASIRGSLTEAFFGQGTRLTVV.

The chain couples TRBV19 to TRBJ2-7; 11 bases line up with TRBD2. J lost 3 bases, V lost 5 bases, and 18 bases had no gene match. Germline V gives CDR1 LNHDA, CDR2 SQIVND (reference sequence). This CDR3 has 19 residues. The CDR3 sequence: CASSLRPGLAGFAYYEQYF. As DNA, the CDR3 is TGTGCCAGTAGTCTCCGCCCCGGACTAGCGGGTTTTGCTTACTACGAGCAGTACTTC.

The genes are TRBV4-1 and TRBJ2-7; D possibly corresponds to TRBD1 (5 bases). Between the trimmed V and J ends, which lost 0 bases and 2 bases, there was a span of 17 bases. The CDR3 has 17 residues. Germline CDR1 and CDR2: MGHRA and YSYEKL. The CDR3 DNA reads TGCGCCAGCAGCCAAGATCCCGGACACTCAATACCCTACGAGCAGTACTTC. Translating gives CASSQDPGHSIPYEQYF.

This chain joins TRBV7-9 and TRBJ2-5, with 7 positions matching TRBD1. Germline assignment: CDR1 SEHNR and CDR2 FQNEAQ (reference sequence). J gave up 5 bases and V 9 bases, and 9 bases lay outside the gene matches. CDR3 length: 13 amino acids. CDR3 residues: CASSQGGWETQYF. In DNA, the CDR3 is TGTGCCAGTTCTCAAGGGGGCTGGGAGACCCAGTACTTC.

The gene calls are TRBV30 and TRBJ2-7; D perhaps matches TRBD2 (7 bases). This CDR3 has 13 residues. V was pared by 5 bases and J by 1 base, with 12 bases between. Germline CDR1 is GTSNPN and CDR2 is SVGIG (reference sequence). The CDR3 DNA reads as TGTGCCTGGGGGGGGGCTGGTTCCTACGAGCAGTACTTC. Translated, it gives CAWGGAGSYEQYF.

The chain links TRBV30 to TRBJ2-3; 13 bases map to TRBD2. The CDR3 has 18 residues. Germline assignment: CDR1 GTSNPN and CDR2 SVGIG (reference sequence). J gave up 4 bases and V 1 base, and 11 bases lay outside the gene matches. The CDR3 sequence is CAWSAGTSGVSGADTQYF. CDR3 DNA: TGTGCCTGGAGTGCTGGGACTAGCGGGGTGTCTGGGGCAGATACGCAGTATTTT.

A single count supports this clone. The genes are TRBV28 and TRBJ2-2, with 7 bases fitting TRBD1. Per the germline V gene, CDR1 is MDHEN and CDR2 is SYDVKM. Unmatched junction bases numbered 7, after V lost 9 bases and J lost 0 bases. The CDR3 runs 15 residues. The CDR3 here is CASEGAGANTGELFF. The CDR3 coding sequence is TGTGCCAGTGAGGGGGCGGGCGCGAACACCGGGGAGCTGTTTTTT.

This rearrangement joins TRBV6-1 to TRBJ2-3; TRBD2 might be the D (7 bases). Trimming removed 7 bases from V and 2 bases from J, with 16 bases in between. The germline gives CDR1 MNHNS, CDR2 SASEGT. The CDR3 spans 15 residues. The DNA of the CDR3 is TGTGCCAGCAACGGGGGGCTTTCCACCACAGATACGCAGTATTTT. Its protein product is CASNGGLSTTDTQYF.

This chain joins TRBV7-2 and TRBJ2-1, with D possibly being TRBD1 (5 bases). The CDR3 has 14 amino acids. The V end was cut by 5 bases, the J end by 6 bases, with 14 bases between. Looked up from germline, CDR1 is SGHTA and CDR2 is FQGNSA. The CDR3: CASSPTFDSNEQFF. Written as DNA, the CDR3 is TGTGCCAGCAGCCCGACCTTTGACAGCAATGAGCAGTTCTTC.

The chain couples TRBV11-2 to TRBJ1-4; 7 bases align to TRBD1. Germline CDR1 is SGHAT and CDR2 is FQNNGV. CDR3 length: 15 amino acids. V gave up 3 bases and J gave up 8 bases; unmatched junction bases: 9. The CDR3 region is CASSFNRGGVEKLFF. CDR3 DNA: TGTGCCAGCAGCTTTAACAGGGGCGGCGTCGAAAAACTGTTTTTT.

The chain links TRBV7-9 to TRBJ1-3, with 10 bases identical to TRBD1. V was clipped by 4 bases and J by 0 bases; unmatched bases: 9. The CDR3 contains 18 residues. Per germline, CDR1 SEHNR and CDR2 FQNEAQ (reference sequence). The CDR3 protein is CASSSDRGYDHSGNTIYF. In DNA form, the CDR3 reads TGTGCCAGCAGCTCGGACAGGGGGTATGACCACTCTGGAAACACCATATATTTT.